These 22 T cell receptor beta chains originate from one sample sequenced in a study of radiotherapy plus CTLA-4 blockade in lung cancer. Sequenced by immunoSEQ multiplex PCR; TCRdb stores in-frame clones only, minus some. The sample contains nearly 110,000 clones, more than 75% of which appear only once. Material: peripheral blood, obtained from a patient treated with radiotherapy plus ipilimumab. These receptors were collected from a human donor with non-small cell lung cancer that progressed on radiotherapy plus ipilimumab. Some clones in this sample may be carry-over from other donors' samples.

The sample holds one count of this clone. This chain uses TRBV9 with TRBJ1-1; D gene unclear. This CDR3 contains 14 residues. Germline lookup yields CDR1 SGDLS and CDR2 YYNGEE. V was cut by 3 bases and J by 8 bases, with 17 bases left in between. CDR3 sequence: CASSETLGVGEAFF. The CDR3 nucleotides are TGTGCCAGCAGCGAGACGCTTGGGGTTGGGGAAGCTTTCTTT.

The chain couples TRBV5-6 to TRBJ2-6, with TRBD1 matching over 7 bases. The J segment lost 1 base and the V segment lost 1 base, leaving 5 bases of the junction unmatched. The germline V gene has CDR1 SGHDT and CDR2 YYEEEE. This CDR3 is 17 amino acids long. DNA for the CDR3: TGTGCCAGCAGCTTGTTACAGGGGCCATCTGGGGCCAACGTCCTGACTTTC. Translation: CASSLLQGPSGANVLTF.

V gene TRBV4-1 combines with J gene TRBJ1-1, with 11 bases that match TRBD1. Germline V lookup: CDR1 MGHRA, CDR2 YSYEKL. The CDR3 consists of 17 residues. J gave up 7 bases and V 1 base, and 11 bases lay outside the gene matches. The DNA for the CDR3 is TGCGCCAGCAGCCAAGCTGTGGACAGGGGGCGGGGACTTGAAGCTTTCTTT. Protein: CASSQAVDRGRGLEAFF.

This clone came up once. This chain joins TRBV2 and TRBJ2-7; 9 bases align to TRBD2. Germline CDR1 and CDR2: SNHLY and FYNNEI. The CDR3 sequence is 13 residues long. Unmatched junction bases numbered 8, after V lost 6 bases and J lost 8 bases. In DNA form, the CDR3 reads TGTGCCAGCAGCAGAGCGGGGGGTGGGCAGCAGTACTTC. This sequence encodes CASSRAGGGQQYF. The full variable domain, completed using reference TRBV2 and TRBJ2-7, is EPEVTQTPSHQVTQMGQEVILRCVPISNHLYFYWYRQILGQKVEFLVSFYNNEISEKSEIFDDQFSVERPDGSNFTLKIRSTKLEDSAMYFCASSRAGGGQQYFGPGTRLTVT.

The chain uses TRBV5-1 and TRBJ2-7; the match to TRBD2 covers 12 bases. This CDR3 is 16 amino acids long. In germline, CDR1 is SGHRS, CDR2 YFSETQ. J was trimmed by 2 bases and V by 2 bases; bases with no gene match: 5. In DNA form, the CDR3 reads TGCGCCAGCAGCTTCGGACTAGCGGGAACCACCTACGAGCAGTACTTC. Translation gives CASSFGLAGTTYEQYF.

This rearrangement joins TRBV4-3 to TRBJ1-6, with 7 positions matching TRBD1. Germline lookup yields CDR1 LGHNA and CDR2 YSLEER. V lost 0 bases, J lost 10 bases, and 12 bases stayed unmatched. The CDR3 runs 17 residues. This CDR3 is CASSQELRGQLVSPLHF. CDR3 in DNA: TGCGCCAGCAGCCAAGAGTTGCGGGGACAGTTAGTGTCACCCCTCCACTTT.

CDR3 coding DNA: TGCGCCAGCAGCTTGGCACTAGCCGGGGAGACCCAGTACTTC. Its translation: CASSLALAGETQYF. The chain links TRBV5-1 to TRBJ2-5, with TRBD2 as a possible D gene (6 bases). The ends were cut back, 0 bases at V and 5 bases at J, with 11 bases in the middle. Germline CDR1 reads SGHRS; CDR2 reads YFSETQ. The CDR3 covers 14 residues. Full variable domain (missing parts from reference TRBV5-1 and TRBJ2-5): KAGVTQTPRYLIKTRGQQVTLSCSPISGHRSVSWYQQTPGQGLQFLFEYFSETQRNKGNFPGRFSGRQFSNSRSEMNVSTLELGDSALYLCASSLALAGETQYFGPGTRLLVL.

V is TRBV5-3 and J is TRBJ2-1; TRBD2 might be the D (5 bases). TRBV5-3 has ORF status, its function being uncertain. The CDR3 runs 17 residues. V lost 6 bases to trimming and J lost 3 bases, with 22 bases between them. The CDR3 here is CARNSSGVWEFYNEQFF. CDR3 sequence (DNA): TGTGCCAGAAACTCCTCCGGGGTGTGGGAATTCTACAATGAGCAGTTCTTC.

V and J are TRBV5-1 and TRBJ2-3, with D perhaps matching TRBD2 (6 bases). Germline loops: CDR1 SGHRS, CDR2 YFSETQ. With 0 bases removed from V and 1 base from J, the gap between germline ends came to 12 bases. The CDR3 covers 16 residues. CDR3: CASSLVVGGGTDTQYF. CDR3 nucleotide sequence: TGCGCCAGCAGCTTGGTCGTCGGCGGGGGCACAGATACGCAGTATTTT.

The rearrangement uses TRBV19 and TRBJ1-2, with TRBD1 matching 8 bases. The V segment lost 5 bases and the J segment 2 bases; nucleotides outside the gene matches: 7. The CDR3 spans 15 residues. CDR1 is LNHDA and CDR2 is SQIVND in the germline V gene (reference sequence). Here the CDR3 reads CASSAGTGQNYGYTF. CDR3 bases: TGTGCCAGTAGTGCCGGGACAGGCCAAAACTATGGCTACACCTTC.

The chain combines TRBV30 with TRBJ2-4, with D unresolved. This CDR3 has 12 residues. Trimming took off 2 bases at V and 7 bases at J, with 9 bases between the two ends. Per the germline V gene, CDR1 is GTSNPN and CDR2 is SVGIG (reference sequence). CDR3 sequence reads: CAWSYQRNIQYF. For the CDR3, the DNA is TGTGCCTGGAGTTACCAAAGGAACATTCAGTACTTC.

This rearrangement joins TRBV7-2 to TRBJ2-1; TRBD2 matches at 12 bases. The J segment lost 6 bases and the V segment lost 5 bases, leaving 11 bases of the junction unmatched. Germline V CDR1 and CDR2: SGHTA, FQGNSA. The CDR3 extends over 17 amino acids. The DNA for the CDR3 is TGTGCCAGCAGCCTCACTAGCGGGGGGCCTCACCGCAATGAGCAGTTCTTC. Translated, it gives CASSLTSGGPHRNEQFF.

This chain connects TRBV4-2 to TRBJ1-2; a possible D gene is TRBD1 (5 bases). V lost 4 bases, J lost 4 bases, and 16 bases lay in between. The CDR3 length is 15 residues. The germline V gene encodes CDR1 LGHNA and CDR2 YNFKEQ. The CDR3 protein is CASSRKDGHLYGYTF. The CDR3 DNA is TGTGCCAGCAGCCGAAAGGACGGACACCTCTATGGCTACACCTTC.

The V call is TRBV7-3, the J call TRBJ2-1, with TRBD1 identical over 8 bases. The CDR3 length is 14 residues. Losses at the gene ends were 5 bases for V and 2 bases for J; bases not matched to a gene: 2. CDR1 is SGHTA, CDR2 FQGTGA, per germline. The CDR3 DNA reads as TGTGCCAGCAGCCAGACAGGGGCCTACAATGAGCAGTTCTTC. Its translation is CASSQTGAYNEQFF.

The chain employs TRBV11-3 and TRBJ1-1; D is unresolved. V dropped 1 base and J dropped 5 bases, with 14 bases sitting between them. The CDR3 is made up of 15 amino acids. The V gene's germline CDR1 is SGHNT and CDR2 YENEEA. CDR3 loop: CASSLGASGRTEAFF. The DNA for the CDR3 is TGTGCCAGCAGCTTAGGGGCCTCTGGAAGGACTGAAGCTTTCTTT. Complete variable domain (other parts from reference TRBV11-3 and TRBJ1-1): EAGVVQSPRYKIIEKKQPVAFWCNPISGHNTLYWYLQNLGQGPELLIRYENEEAVDDSQLPKDRFSAERLKGVDSTLKIQPAELGDSAVYLCASSLGASGRTEAFFGQGTRLTVV.

The V call is TRBV7-9, the J call TRBJ1-3, with D tentatively TRBD1 (5 bases). Trimming shortened V by 8 bases and J by 0 bases, and 11 bases separated the two germline ends. Germline loops: CDR1 SEHNR, CDR2 FQNEAQ (reference sequence). The CDR3 totals 14 residues. CDR3 protein: CASGGGTSGNTIYF. The CDR3 DNA reads TGTGCCAGCGGCGGGGGTACCTCTGGAAACACCATATATTTT.

The chain joins TRBV5-6 to TRBJ1-1; D perhaps matches TRBD1 (5 bases). The CDR3 length is 14 residues. Germline CDR1 reads SGHDT; CDR2 reads YYEEEE. The V end lost 7 bases, the J end lost 10 bases, and 23 bases lay between the germline ends. The CDR3 bases are TGTGCCAGCGTGGCCTTAACAGGAGGAGTTGGAGCTTTCTTT. Translating gives CASVALTGGVGAFF.

J is TRBJ1-6 and V is TRBV6-1; D is uncertain. V dropped 1 base and J dropped 8 bases, with 12 bases sitting between them. Germline values: CDR1 MNHNS, CDR2 SASEGT. The CDR3 contains 15 residues. The CDR3 bases are TGTGCCAGCAGTGAAGTCGGAGGACGGGATTCACCCCTCCACTTT. The encoded protein is CASSEVGGRDSPLHF.

The chain recombines TRBV2 with TRBJ1-1; no reliable D call. The V gene's germline CDR1 is SNHLY and CDR2 FYNNEI. The CDR3 runs to 13 residues. The V end lost 7 bases, the J end lost 0 bases, and 9 bases lay between the germline ends. The DNA of the CDR3 is TGTGCCAGCATTGCAGTCATGAACACTGAAGCTTTCTTT. This gives the protein CASIAVMNTEAFF. The whole variable domain, remainder taken from reference TRBV2 and TRBJ1-1, is EPEVTQTPSHQVTQMGQEVILRCVPISNHLYFYWYRQILGQKVEFLVSFYNNEISEKSEIFDDQFSVERPDGSNFTLKIRSTKLEDSAMYFCASIAVMNTEAFFGQGTRLTVV.

This chain uses TRBV9 with TRBJ2-5; D is undetermined. The germline gives CDR1 SGDLS, CDR2 YYNGEE. V was trimmed by 0 bases and J by 5 bases, leaving 11 bases between them. This CDR3 comprises 14 residues. This chain's CDR3 is CASSVGYREETQYF. The CDR3 bases are TGTGCCAGCAGCGTAGGGTATCGCGAGGAGACCCAGTACTTC.

The rearrangement links TRBV4-1 to TRBJ1-1; maybe TRBD1 (6 bases). The V gene's germline CDR1 is MGHRA and CDR2 YSYEKL. This CDR3 is built from 16 residues. V shed 5 bases and J shed 2 bases, with 18 bases lying between them. The CDR3 is CASSGRPGQPNTEAFF. Written as DNA, the CDR3 is TGCGCCAGCAGCGGTCGTCCCGGACAGCCTAACACTGAAGCTTTCTTT.

This rearrangement joins TRBV4-2 to TRBJ1-2; 8 bases match TRBD1. Germline V gene lookup returns CDR1 LGHNA and CDR2 YNFKEQ. The CDR3 is made up of 13 amino acids. With V trimmed by 5 bases and J by 3 bases, 2 bases remained unmatched. The CDR3 protein is CASSAQGDYGYTF. CDR3 sequence (DNA): TGTGCCAGCAGCGCACAGGGGGACTATGGCTACACCTTC.